The 18 T cell receptor beta chains below all came from one sample that was sequenced in a study of T cells in Graves' hyperthyroidism and ophthalmopathy. Amplified TCR beta CDR3 regions derived from RNA transcripts. A first-round RT-PCR of the TCR CDR3 used the HTBI primer set. A single record per CDR3 protein comes from TCRdb applying MiXCR to the multiplex PCR reads. The sample holds about 50,000 distinct CDR3 sequences; just under 50% are singletons and the top ten take approximately 13%. The sample comprised blood. Receptors originate from a young woman with Graves' ophthalmopathy.

This clonotype was detected ten times or more. The rearrangement joins TRBV2 to TRBJ1-5; maybe TRBD1 (6 bases). Germline values: CDR1 SNHLY, CDR2 FYNNEI. Trimming left V 5 bases short and J 0 bases short, with 11 bases between. The CDR3 loop spans 15 amino acids. For the CDR3, the DNA is TGTGCCAGCAGTAGGACAGTTTATAGCAATCAGCCCCAGCATTTT. Its translation: CASSRTVYSNQPQHF.

The V and J genes are TRBV12-3 or TRBV12-4 and TRBJ1-1, with D unclear. The CDR3 contains 12 residues. The V end lost 8 bases, the J end lost 1 base, and 8 bases lay between the germline ends. CDR3 sequence reads: CASGCRNTEAFF. Here the CDR3 DNA reads TGTGCCAGCGGTTGTAGGAACACTGAAGCTTTCTTT.

The rearrangement links TRBV5-1 to TRBJ1-5; 7 positions match TRBD1. Looked up from germline, CDR1 is SGHRS and CDR2 is YFSETQ. This CDR3 contains 13 residues. Trimming removed 0 bases from V and 14 bases from J; junction bases left unmatched: 8. The CDR3 reads CASSLGTGYNEHF. CDR3 DNA: TGCGCCAGCAGCTTGGGGACAGGATACAATGAGCATTTT.

This clonotype was observed many times. The chain recombines TRBV19 with TRBJ1-2, with 10 bases aligning to TRBD1. Germline lookup yields CDR1 LNHDA and CDR2 SQIVND (reference sequence). The CDR3 length is 15 residues. Trimming at V came to 6 bases and at J to 7 bases, leaving 11 bases not matched to a gene. The DNA for the CDR3 is TGTGCCAGTAGAATGGGGACAGGGGTTGCTTTTGGCTACACCTTC. It yields the protein CASRMGTGVAFGYTF. The complete variable domain, with remaining parts taken from reference TRBV19 and TRBJ1-2, reads DGGITQSPKYLFRKEGQNVTLSCEQNLNHDAMYWYRQDPGQGLRLIYYSQIVNDFQKGDIAEGYSVSREKKESFPLTVTSAQKNPTAFYLCASRMGTGVAFGYTFGSGTRLTVV.

The chain combines TRBV9 with TRBJ2-2; no clear D. Per germline, CDR1 SGDLS and CDR2 YYNGEE. This CDR3 has 13 amino acids. Trimming stripped 4 bases from V and 7 bases from J, with 11 bases between. The DNA for the CDR3 is TGTGCCAGCAGCACTCGAGTTTACGGGGAGCTGTTTTTT. Residues: CASSTRVYGELFF. The full variable domain, completed using reference TRBV9 and TRBJ2-2, is DSGVTQTPKHLITATGQRVTLRCSPRSGDLSVYWYQQSLDQGLQFLIQYYNGEERAKGNILERFSAQQFPDLHSELNLSSLELGDSALYFCASSTRVYGELFFGEGSRLTVL.

This clonotype came up many times. The rearrangement uses TRBV3-1 and TRBJ2-7; 7 bases are shared with TRBD2. Germline V gives CDR1 LGHDT, CDR2 YNNKEL (reference sequence). J gave up 9 bases and V 4 bases, and 6 bases lay outside the gene matches. There are 12 residues in the CDR3. The DNA of the CDR3 is TGTGCCAGCAGCCGTAGCGGGCGGGCGCAGTACTTC. This translates into CASSRSGRAQYF.

For this clonotype: A much larger clone is a single base away; this may be a read error. This chain links TRBV2 with TRBJ1-4, with TRBD1 as a possible D gene (6 bases). The CDR3 runs 16 residues. Germline V gene data show CDR1 as SNHLY and CDR2 as FYNNEI. CDR3 nucleotide sequence: TGTGCCAGCAGCCCGGACAGAATTGCAACTAATGATAAACTGTTTTTT. This encodes CASSPDRIATNDKLFF. Looking up the rest from reference TRBV2 and TRBJ1-4 gives the full variable domain: EPEVTQTPSHQVTQMGQEVILRCVPISNHLYFYWYRQILGQKVEFLVSFYNNEISEKSEIFDDQFSVERPDGSNFTLKIRSTKLEDSAMYFCASSPDRIATNDKLFFGSGTQLSVL.

In the case of this clonotype: No conserved phenylalanine or tryptophan ends this CDR3, so it is likely a read error. The chain is built from TRBV10-3 and TRBJ1-4, with D hard to call. The CDR3 is 13 residues long. Per germline, CDR1 ENHRY and CDR2 SYGVKD. The DNA for the CDR3 is TGTGCCGTCAGTGAGTCGACGGGGAGAAGACTGTTTATT. Translating it yields CAVSESTGRRLFI.

This clonotype was counted many times. The chain couples TRBV6-4 to TRBJ1-1; 8 bases are a match to TRBD1. The CDR3 spans 16 residues. CDR1 is MRHNA, CDR2 SNTAGT, per germline. After removal of 3 bases from V and 4 bases from J, the junction contained 10 bases not matched to a gene. The chain's CDR3 is CASSDSAGGEGTEAFF. CDR3 DNA: TGTGCCAGCAGTGATTCGGCAGGGGGCGAGGGCACTGAAGCTTTCTTT.

V and J are TRBV6-1 and TRBJ2-5; TRBD1 agrees at 7 bases. The CDR3 sequence is 14 residues long. CDR1 and CDR2 (germline): MNHNS, SASEGT. The V and J ends lost 6 bases and 5 bases, in that order; junction bases with no gene match: 9. CDR3 protein: CASSEGQSTETQYF. In DNA, the CDR3 is TGTGCCAGCAGCGAGGGACAGTCTACGGAGACCCAGTACTTC.

This clonotype was detected many times. The V call is TRBV5-1, the J call TRBJ2-1, with 8 bases fitting TRBD1. Unmatched junction bases numbered 7, after V lost 4 bases and J lost 10 bases. The CDR3 loop spans 13 amino acids. Per germline, CDR1 SGHRS and CDR2 YFSETQ. The CDR3 DNA reads TGCGCCAGCAGCCCCGTCCGGGACAGGGAGCAGTTCTTC. Translation gives CASSPVRDREQFF.

V gene TRBV7-2 combines with J gene TRBJ2-7, with a possible D match to TRBD2 (6 bases). The V gene lost 0 bases and the J gene lost 0 bases, with 9 bases spanning the gap. Germline V lookup: CDR1 SGHTA, CDR2 FQGNSA. CDR3 length: 15 residues. The CDR3 sequence: CASSLAAGSSYEQYF. DNA for the CDR3: TGTGCCAGCAGCTTAGCGGCGGGAAGCTCCTACGAGCAGTACTTC.

This clonotype has only a few counts. The chain links TRBV24-1 to TRBJ2-3, with D perhaps assigned TRBD1 or TRBD2 (7 bases each). From germline, CDR1 is KGHDR and CDR2 SFDVKD. The CDR3 is made up of 12 amino acids. V lost 9 bases, J lost 6 bases, and 12 bases lay in between. The CDR3 coding sequence is TGTGCCACCCAGGGGGGGCGGGATACGCAGTATTTT. This encodes CATQGGRDTQYF.

V gene TRBV20-1 combines with J gene TRBJ2-5; 11 bases line up with TRBD1. Germline values: CDR1 DFQATT, CDR2 SNEGSKA (reference sequence). V lost 3 bases and J lost 4; bases outside the gene matches: 1. The CDR3 sequence is 13 residues long. The CDR3 region has the DNA TGCAGTGCTAGGGGGACAGGGGGAGAGACCCAGTACTTC. Translating it yields CSARGTGGETQYF.

The chain has TRBV6-1 and TRBJ1-5, with TRBD1 matching over 7 bases. The germline V gene encodes CDR1 MNHNS and CDR2 SASEGT. The CDR3 spans 17 residues. Losses at the gene ends were 6 bases for V and 1 base for J; bases not matched to a gene: 12. CDR3 amino acids: CASRLTGRNTSNQPQHF. The CDR3 coding sequence is TGTGCCAGCAGGCTGACAGGGAGAAACACCAGCAATCAGCCCCAGCATTTT.

This clonotype occurred many times. The chain recombines TRBV28 with TRBJ1-5; TRBD1 matches at 7 bases. The germline V gene has CDR1 MDHEN and CDR2 SYDVKM. This CDR3 has 15 amino acids. J was trimmed by 4 bases and V by 4 bases; bases with no gene match: 7. The CDR3 is CASSSGTEVNQPQHF. The CDR3 DNA reads as TGTGCCAGCAGTTCGGGGACAGAGGTGAATCAGCCCCAGCATTTT.

V and J are TRBV9 and TRBJ1-3; no clear D gene. This CDR3 contains 11 residues. Germline values: CDR1 SGDLS, CDR2 YYNGEE. The V end was cut by 7 bases, the J end by 6 bases, with 8 bases between. The DNA for the CDR3 is TGTGCCAGCGGGCGGGAAAACACCATATATTTT. Amino acid sequence: CASGRENTIYF.

Of note for this clonotype: This CDR3 fails to terminate in the conserved phenylalanine or tryptophan, so it likely reflects a read error. Because the CDR3's place on the DNA is in doubt, the DNA is left out and the CDR3 is given as listed by TCRdb. The V call is TRBV19, the J call TRBJ1-4. The CDR3 numbers 11 amino acids, ends counted. Germline V gives CDR1 LNHDA, CDR2 SQIVND (reference sequence). The CDR3 reads CASSTVAGGGV.